Shown below are 3 T cell receptor beta chains from a single sample sequenced in a study of blood T cells in healthy people across ages. It was with a sample-barcoded 5' primer and a J-beta primer mix that a second PCR of about 7 to 12 cycles was run. TCRdb used MiXCR to reprocess the 5' RACE reads, holding one entry per CDR3 protein. The sample consists of about 1.7 million distinct CDR3 sequences, approximately 28% of them appearing once. Sequencing input: blood. The receptors derive from a woman younger than 45 in good health.

This clonotype was observed a few times. V and J are TRBV20-1 and TRBJ1-2, with 7 bases fitting TRBD1. The CDR3 loop spans 15 amino acids. Germline trimming cut 1 base from V and 0 bases from J; bases unmatched to any gene: 5. CDR1 DFQATT and CDR2 SNEGSKA come from the germline V gene (reference sequence). DNA for the CDR3: TGCAGTGCTAGAGGGGGGGACAGTTCTAACTATGGCTACACCTTC. This sequence encodes CSARGGDSSNYGYTF.

This clonotype was detected ten times or more. The chain joins TRBV20-1 to TRBJ2-1, with 8 bases lining up with TRBD1. Germline V gene data show CDR1 as DFQATT and CDR2 as SNEGSKA (reference sequence). The V segment lost 7 bases and the J segment 6 bases; nucleotides outside the gene matches: 5. The CDR3 is made up of 12 amino acids. CDR3 loop: CSVQQGGNEQFF. CDR3 DNA sequence: TGCAGTGTACAACAGGGGGGCAATGAGCAGTTCTTC.

The rearrangement links TRBV6-6 to TRBJ1-2, with D tentatively TRBD1 (5 bases). V was trimmed by 6 bases and J by 2 bases, leaving 22 bases between them. The CDR3 has 17 residues. The germline V gene has CDR1 MNHNY and CDR2 SVGAGI (reference sequence). The CDR3 DNA sequence: TGTGCCAGCAGGCCAAGGGGTCCTGGGCTGTTAAACTATGGCTACACCTTC. Residues: CASRPRGPGLLNYGYTF.